This section outlines one T cell receptor beta chain sequence together with its context. Its antigen is not known. This sample was included in a study of blood T cells in healthy people across ages. The study, taken as a whole, reports: Estimates of diversity drawn from one million T cells were considered underestimates. Compared with aged donors, long-lived donors showed fewer expanded clones, suggesting selection.

A second PCR, run for about 7 to 11 cycles, used a sample-barcoded 5' primer plus a J-beta primer mix. Carrying 12 random nucleotides, a template-switch adaptor labeled each individual cDNA molecule. TCRdb reanalysed the 5' RACE reads using MiXCR and keeps one entry per CDR3 protein. The data show approximately 880,000 distinct CDR3 sequences, 40% to 60% seen once. Between the trimmed V and J ends, which lost 0 bases and 0 bases, there was a span of 12 bases. The CDR3 has 18 residues. Germline CDR1 and CDR2: LGHDT and YNNKEL (reference sequence). The source of this sequence is a man younger than 45 in good health. Material: blood. The rearrangement joins TRBV3-1 to TRBJ1-6; D not certain. In nucleotides, the CDR3 is TGTGCCAGCAGCCAAGATCGCCCTGCGAGCTCCTATAATTCACCCCTCCACTTT. It encodes CASSQDRPASSYNSPLHF.